The entry that follows covers one T cell receptor (beta chain) sequence. The specificity of this receptor is unknown. Base-call qualities are not available, and no considerably larger clone is one nucleotide away. This entry comes from a study of blood T cell repertoires in COVID-19 (dated by TCRdb to 2020 to 2022). Regarding the research as a whole: Samples from collaborators originated in the United States, Italy and Spain and spanned both the acute and convalescent phases of COVID-19. HLA class I and class II types, where available, came from metadata supplied by the sample provider rather than from assay-based typing. Sample metadata almost always included a de-identified subject ID, COVID-19 status, age in years and sex. The prospective study material was composed of cDNA or gDNA derived from T cells, B-cell-depleted T cells, or PBMCs. The dataset comprised deeply sampled blood TCRbeta repertoires from subjects exposed to, actively infected with, or recovered from COVID-19. A freely available public database, intended as a resource for researchers studying the immune response to SARS-CoV-2, is where the repertoires were released. The samples were drawn from two sources: the first 160 participants of the ongoing ImmuneRACE study, and approximately 1,300 subjects contributed by 6 global collaborators.

TCRbeta CDR3 regions were amplified from genomic DNA by means of the immunoSEQ Assay, a bias-controlled multiplex PCR. The authors' pipeline ran thus. Nucleated cell counts per sample were estimated from amplification of reference gene primers within the assay. To quantify the absolute abundance of each unique TCRbeta CDR3 rearrangement, sequence reads were collapsed and filtered. For each sample, productive Simpson clonality was calculated as the square root of Simpson's diversity index across productive rearrangements. TCRdb provides this immuneACCESS table in a form limited to in-frame rearrangements. Some clones are lacking; in checked studies, under half of them reflect an unresolved V gene, and why the rest are absent is not known. V and J calls and clone size come straight from that table; D and trimming were deduced from the DNA. In this sample the table shows about 280,000 clones, 85% of which occur a single time. The top ten clones comprise around 2.5% of the sample.

In the prospective study, participants were about 18 to 89 years old, resided in 24 geographic areas of the United States, and were enrolled through a virtual design. In the prospective study, cohorts were assigned on the basis of participant-reported clinical history obtained from a screening survey and a study questionnaire. Recovered participants in ImmuneRACE Cohort 3 were defined as having two consecutive negative NP/OP PCR tests, clearance from a healthcare professional, or resolution of symptoms. Each participant in the prospective study had whole blood, serum and a nasopharyngeal or oropharyngeal swab collected by mobile phlebotomists. Prospective study participants could optionally give additional blood draws and questionnaires over a roughly two-month period. Blood samples from the prospective study were shipped frozen or at room temperature prior to DNA extraction. The CDR3 spans 18 residues, from the cysteine through the phenylalanine. The read is trimmed to its CDR3 DNA, 54 bases read in frame from base 1. V trim: 5 bases; J trim: 6 bases; unmatched bases: 16. The germline V gene yields MNHEY for CDR1 and SVGEGT for CDR2.

General findings and caveats noted by the study authors: The amount of clinical and demographic metadata varied by source and participant and was provided uncurated.

Sequenced material: PBMCs or T cells enriched from blood (not recorded which). The chain is made from TRBV6-2 or TRBV6-3 and TRBJ1-6, with 7 bases aligning to TRBD1. This receptor was identified in a woman aged 50 to 60 who had recovered from COVID-19. The nucleotides are TGTGCCAGCAGTGCATCGTTACCGGGAGACAGGGTTAATTCACCCCTCCACTTT. This sequence encodes CASSASLPGDRVNSPLHF.